This T cell receptor (beta chain) appears in the sequencing data of a study of blood T cell repertoires in COVID-19. The overall study: Samples came from the United States, Italy and Spain, spanning acute and convalescent COVID-19. PBMCs, B-cell-depleted T cells, or T cells provided the cDNA or gDNA that made up the material.

The ends were cut back, 2 bases at V and 3 bases at J, with 6 bases in the middle. The CDR3 loop spans 13 amino acids. The germline V gene encodes CDR1 LGHDT and CDR2 YNNKEL (reference sequence). Original handling: From reference gene primer amplification, estimates of nucleated cell counts were derived. TCRdb keeps only in-frame clones here, not all; method: immunoSEQ multiplex PCR. Clone size and V and J calls were adopted from that table, with D and trimming inferred from the DNA. The table records about 140,000 clones, roughly 84% of them present only once. This TCR derives from an older woman with acute or convalescent COVID-19. Sequencing was carried out using peripheral blood. V usage is TRBV3-1 (or the pseudogene TRBV3-2) and J usage is TRBJ2-3; D remains unclear. The CDR3 DNA is TGTGCCAGCAGCCAACCCTCGACAGATACGCAGTATTTT. Encoded protein: CASSQPSTDTQYF.